This T cell receptor (beta chain) appears in the sequencing data of a study of blood T cell repertoires in COVID-19. Sequencing used immunoSEQ multiplex PCR; TCRdb keeps in-frame clones, though not all of them. The data contain 85,000 to 90,000 clones, roughly 83% of them singletons. The CDR3 length is 13 residues. The germline V and J ends were trimmed by 2 bases and 3 bases, with 9 bases remaining between them. The germline V gene encodes CDR1 SGHNT and CDR2 YYREEE (reference sequence). This TCR was recovered from a human donor in a cohort sampled during active COVID-19. Material for sequencing was peripheral blood. The chain combines TRBV5-4 with TRBJ2-7; a weak D match, TRBD2 (5 bases). This chain's CDR3 is CASSFGENYEQYF. The CDR3 region has the DNA TGTGCCAGCAGCTTCGGGGAGAACTACGAGCAGTACTTC.